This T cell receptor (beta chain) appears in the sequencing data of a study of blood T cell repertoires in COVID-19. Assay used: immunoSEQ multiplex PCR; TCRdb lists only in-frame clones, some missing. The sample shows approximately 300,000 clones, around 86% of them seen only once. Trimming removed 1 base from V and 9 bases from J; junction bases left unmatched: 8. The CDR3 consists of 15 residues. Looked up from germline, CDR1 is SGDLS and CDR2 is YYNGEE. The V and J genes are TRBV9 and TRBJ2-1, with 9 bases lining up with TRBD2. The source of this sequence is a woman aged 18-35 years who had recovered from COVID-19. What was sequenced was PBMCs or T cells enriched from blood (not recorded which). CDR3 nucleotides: TGTGCCAGCAGCGTAATAGCGGGAGCTTCAGGTGAGCAGTTCTTC. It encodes CASSVIAGASGEQFF.